Following are 23 T cell receptor beta chains from one sample sequenced in a study of shared clonotypes between healthy human individuals (TCRdb year 2020). Library preparation employed the immunoSEQ multiplex PCR assay. In TCRdb, the immuneACCESS table is reduced to in-frame sequences with V and J assigned. These tables do not hold every clone; where another copy was compared, an unresolved V gene accounts for under half, and the others remain unexplained. This sample gives about 2 million clones in total; approximately 94% of them show up just once. The top ten clones comprise 0.9% to 1.3% of the sample. CD8 naive samples consisted of CD45RO-negative cells that were positively selected for CCR7, yielding a CD45RA+CCR7+ population without TemRA cells. The sample was naive CD8+ T cells sorted from blood. Interpreted using the paper, the cell subset or site label stands for: CD45RA+CCR7+. Receptors were obtained from a man aged 18 to 29 in good health.

This clone was recorded only once. V gene TRBV7-9 combines with J gene TRBJ2-3, with D possibly matching TRBD2 (5 bases). Germline values: CDR1 SEHNR, CDR2 FQNEAQ (reference sequence). This CDR3 is built from 16 residues. V gave up 4 bases and J gave up 9 bases, with 23 bases separating them. The CDR3 loop reads CASSYSVAAETGTQYF. CDR3 sequence (DNA): TGTGCCAGCAGCTATTCCGTCGCCGCGGAGACGGGGACGCAGTATTTT. The complete variable domain, with remaining parts taken from reference TRBV7-9 and TRBJ2-3, reads DTGVSQNPRHKITKRGQNVTFRCDPISEHNRLYWYRQTLGQGPEFLTYFQNEAQLEKSRLLSDRFSAERPKGSFSTLEIQRTEQGDSAMYLCASSYSVAAETGTQYFGPGTRLTVL.

This chain connects TRBV27 to TRBJ2-1; 14 nucleotides align to TRBD2. The CDR3 is made up of 16 amino acids. Germline CDR1 MNHEY, CDR2 SMNVEV (reference sequence). V gave up 5 bases and J gave up 5 bases; unmatched junction bases: 5. In nucleotides, the CDR3 is TGTGCCAGCAGTCACTTGGGACTAGCGGGAGACAATGAGCAGTTCTTC. As protein: CASSHLGLAGDNEQFF.

This clone was detected once. The CDR3 bases are TGTGCCAGCACCCTACCACGGGGAGGAGGTGGCAATGAGCAGTTCTTC. It specifies CASTLPRGGGGNEQFF. The chain carries TRBV7-9 and TRBJ2-1, with D tentatively TRBD2 (6 bases). Trimming removed 7 bases at V and 6 bases at J, with 22 bases between. There are 16 residues in the CDR3. Germline assignment: CDR1 SEHNR and CDR2 FQNEAQ (reference sequence).

The chain has TRBV9 and TRBJ2-5; either TRBD1 or TRBD2 may fit D (5 bases each). This CDR3 contains 13 residues. Germline CDR1 is SGDLS and CDR2 is YYNGEE. The V end was cut by 4 bases, the J end by 5 bases, with 12 bases between. CDR3 protein: CASSPQWGETQYF. The CDR3 DNA follows: TGTGCCAGCAGCCCCCAATGGGGGGAGACCCAGTACTTC.

The chain is built from TRBV9 and TRBJ1-2; 9 nucleotides agree with TRBD1. CDR1 is SGDLS and CDR2 is YYNGEE in the germline V gene. This CDR3 comprises 17 residues. Germline trimming cut 0 bases from V and 3 bases from J; bases unmatched to any gene: 9. CDR3 nucleotides: TGTGCCAGCAGCGTAGTATCTTCGGGACAGGGCTACTATGGCTACACCTTC. Encoded protein: CASSVVSSGQGYYGYTF.

The chain is built from TRBV28 and TRBJ1-3; unclear D gene. Germline CDR1 reads MDHEN; CDR2 reads SYDVKM. The V end was cut by 3 bases, the J end by 2 bases, with 8 bases between. This CDR3 is 14 amino acids long. The CDR3 DNA sequence: TGTGCCAGCAGTTTCCCCCTTACTGGAAACACCATATATTTT. Its translation: CASSFPLTGNTIYF.

CDR3 loop: CASSPRVDGNQPQHF. CDR3 in DNA: TGTGCCAGTAGTCCCCGGGTTGATGGCAATCAGCCCCAGCATTTT. The chain combines TRBV19 with TRBJ1-5; no firm D call. CDR1 is LNHDA and CDR2 is SQIVND in the germline V gene (reference sequence). V lost 5 bases and J 2 bases, leaving 13 bases between the germline ends. This CDR3 contains 15 residues.

This chain uses TRBV15 with TRBJ1-5; 8 positions match TRBD1. CDR1 and CDR2 from the germline V gene are LNHNV and YYDKDF (reference sequence). Trimming cost V 5 bases and J 1 base; bases outside gene matches: 7. The CDR3 is 16 residues long. Written as DNA, the CDR3 is TGTGCCACCAGCGCGACGCAGGGGGCCAGCAATCAGCCCCAGCATTTT. It encodes CATSATQGASNQPQHF.

The CDR3 coding sequence is TGTGCCAGCAGTTTACAGCGGGGAGGCTACGAGCAGTACTTC. It codes for CASSLQRGGYEQYF. The rearrangement links TRBV27 to TRBJ2-7; TRBD2 aligns across 7 bases. The CDR3 extends over 14 amino acids. After removal of 2 bases from V and 3 bases from J, the junction contained 4 bases not matched to a gene. Germline V lookup: CDR1 MNHEY, CDR2 SMNVEV (reference sequence).

In DNA, the CDR3 is TGTGCCAGGCCCACGGACAGCACCGGGGAGCTGTTTTTT. Residues: CARPTDSTGELFF. The rearrangement uses TRBV19 and TRBJ2-2; D may be TRBD1 (6 bases). The CDR3 is made up of 13 amino acids. Germline lookup yields CDR1 LNHDA and CDR2 SQIVND (reference sequence). V was clipped by 9 bases and J by 4 bases, with 12 bases between them. The full variable domain, in which reference TRBV19 and TRBJ2-2 provide the parts outside the CDR3, is DGGITQSPKYLFRKEGQNVTLSCEQNLNHDAMYWYRQDPGQGLRLIYYSQIVNDFQKGDIAEGYSVSREKKESFPLTVTSAQKNPTAFYLCARPTDSTGELFFGEGSRLTVL.

This chain uses TRBV9 with TRBJ2-3; 11 nucleotides line up with TRBD2. Looked up from germline, CDR1 is SGDLS and CDR2 is YYNGEE. CDR3 length: 16 amino acids. V gave up 7 bases and J gave up 4 bases; unmatched junction bases: 11. The CDR3 bases are TGTGCCAGCGCGGGGTTAGCGGGGGGGCCATCAGATACGCAGTATTTT. Amino acid sequence: CASAGLAGGPSDTQYF.

This chain connects TRBV27 to TRBJ2-7, with D perhaps TRBD1 (5 bases). The CDR3 totals 14 residues. Germline V gene sequence: CDR1 MNHEY, CDR2 SMNVEV (reference sequence). Trimming stripped 3 bases from V and 1 base from J, with 10 bases between. The DNA for the CDR3 is TGTGCCAGCAGTTTTCTAGGGGAATCCTACGAGCAGTACTTC. This sequence encodes CASSFLGESYEQYF.

V and J are TRBV4-2 and TRBJ2-7; 9 bases line up with TRBD2. The germline V gene has CDR1 LGHNA and CDR2 YNFKEQ. The CDR3 has 17 residues. J lost 4 bases, V lost 1 base, and 11 bases had no gene match. The CDR3 region has the DNA TGTGCCAGCAGCCAAGTCGAAGGCGTAGCGGGGGTATACGAGCAGTACTTC. As protein: CASSQVEGVAGVYEQYF.

The rearrangement uses TRBV19 and TRBJ1-5, with 7 bases identical to TRBD1. Germline CDR1 and CDR2: LNHDA and SQIVND (reference sequence). The CDR3 runs 15 residues. J was trimmed by 4 bases and V by 2 bases; bases with no gene match: 5. The chain's CDR3 is CASSITGVGNQPQHF. The CDR3 bases are TGTGCCAGTAGTATAACAGGGGTGGGGAATCAGCCCCAGCATTTT.

This sequence joins TRBV19 and TRBJ2-3; a weak D match, TRBD2 (5 bases). Germline V gene sequence: CDR1 LNHDA, CDR2 SQIVND (reference sequence). V was shortened by 7 bases and J by 0 bases, with 14 bases between the two germline ends. The CDR3 covers 15 residues. The CDR3 region has the DNA TGTGCCAGTACCATCTCCGGACTTAGCACAGATACGCAGTATTTT. The encoded protein is CASTISGLSTDTQYF.

The J gene is TRBJ1-1, the V gene TRBV2; D may be TRBD1 (6 bases). Per the germline V gene, CDR1 is SNHLY and CDR2 is FYNNEI. V lost 6 bases to trimming and J lost 4 bases, with 12 bases between them. This CDR3 comprises 13 residues. The chain's CDR3 is CASRPGAITEAFF. The CDR3 DNA reads as TGTGCCAGCAGACCAGGGGCTATCACTGAAGCTTTCTTT.

A remark on this clone: In the same sample, other DNA sequences code for this CDR3. The chain carries TRBV13 and TRBJ2-3, with D unresolved. The germline V and J ends were trimmed by 3 bases and 0 bases, with 7 bases remaining between them. The CDR3 is 14 residues long. Germline assignment: CDR1 PRHDT and CDR2 FYEKMQ (reference sequence). This CDR3 reads CASSLGPSTDTQYF. Here the CDR3 DNA reads TGTGCCAGCAGCTTGGGCCCAAGCACAGATACGCAGTATTTT.

This clone was detected once. J is TRBJ2-3 and V is TRBV10-3; the match to TRBD2 covers 8 bases. CDR3 length: 14 residues. Per the germline V gene, CDR1 is ENHRY and CDR2 is SYGVKD. The trim removed 10 bases at V and 5 bases at J, leaving 11 bases unmatched. The CDR3 nucleotides read TGTGCCACCCTGGGACCAGCGGGGGTAGATACGCAGTATTTT. Amino acid sequence: CATLGPAGVDTQYF.

The V and J genes are TRBV7-9 and TRBJ1-4; D not certain. CDR1 is SEHNR, CDR2 FQNEAQ, per germline (reference sequence). Trimming took off 2 bases at V and 4 bases at J, with 8 bases between the two ends. The length of the CDR3 is 14 residues. CDR3 region: CASSLPSGNEKLFF. For the CDR3, the DNA is TGTGCCAGCAGCTTACCCTCCGGTAATGAAAAACTGTTTTTT.

On this clone itself: Other DNA sequences in this sample translate to the same CDR3. This chain joins TRBV7-9 and TRBJ2-3; D is uncertain. The CDR3 extends over 12 amino acids. Trimming shortened V by 3 bases and J by 2 bases, and 3 bases separated the two germline ends. CDR1 and CDR2 (germline): SEHNR, FQNEAQ (reference sequence). CDR3 coding DNA: TGTGCCAGCAGCTTTCCCACAGATACGCAGTATTTT. Translation: CASSFPTDTQYF. The complete variable domain, with remaining parts taken from reference TRBV7-9 and TRBJ2-3, reads DTGVSQNPRHKITKRGQNVTFRCDPISEHNRLYWYRQTLGQGPEFLTYFQNEAQLEKSRLLSDRFSAERPKGSFSTLEIQRTEQGDSAMYLCASSFPTDTQYFGPGTRLTVL.

This clone showed up just once. Other nucleotide sequences in the sample specify the same CDR3. This chain connects TRBV9 to TRBJ1-5, with 7 bases identical to TRBD1. This CDR3 region has 15 residues. Trimming removed 0 bases from V and 3 bases from J; junction bases left unmatched: 3. Germline V CDR1 and CDR2: SGDLS, YYNGEE. CDR3 sequence (DNA): TGTGCCAGCAGCGTAGACGGGACAGTCAATCAGCCCCAGCATTTT. Amino acid sequence: CASSVDGTVNQPQHF.

This chain uses TRBV28 with TRBJ1-4; no clear D. Between the trimmed V and J ends, which lost 5 bases and 8 bases, there was a span of 12 bases. This CDR3 has 13 residues. CDR1 and CDR2 (germline): MDHEN, SYDVKM. This CDR3 reads CASSEGFGEKLFF. The CDR3, as DNA: TGTGCCAGCAGTGAGGGCTTTGGCGAAAAACTGTTTTTT. Using reference TRBV28 and TRBJ1-4 for the parts outside the CDR3, the full variable domain is DVKVTQSSRYLVKRTGEKVFLECVQDMDHENMFWYRQDPGLGLRLIYFSYDVKMKEKGDIPEGYSVSREKKERFSLILESASTNQTSMYLCASSEGFGEKLFFGSGTQLSVL.

The chain is built from TRBV13 and TRBJ2-1, with D possibly being TRBD2 (7 bases). This CDR3 has 15 residues. Germline V gene data show CDR1 as PRHDT and CDR2 as FYEKMQ (reference sequence). Trimming pared 5 bases from V and 9 bases from J, leaving 20 bases between. This CDR3 reads CASSGLTGGRGEQFF. CDR3 bases: TGTGCCAGCAGCGGGCTCACGGGGGGCCGGGGTGAGCAGTTCTTC.